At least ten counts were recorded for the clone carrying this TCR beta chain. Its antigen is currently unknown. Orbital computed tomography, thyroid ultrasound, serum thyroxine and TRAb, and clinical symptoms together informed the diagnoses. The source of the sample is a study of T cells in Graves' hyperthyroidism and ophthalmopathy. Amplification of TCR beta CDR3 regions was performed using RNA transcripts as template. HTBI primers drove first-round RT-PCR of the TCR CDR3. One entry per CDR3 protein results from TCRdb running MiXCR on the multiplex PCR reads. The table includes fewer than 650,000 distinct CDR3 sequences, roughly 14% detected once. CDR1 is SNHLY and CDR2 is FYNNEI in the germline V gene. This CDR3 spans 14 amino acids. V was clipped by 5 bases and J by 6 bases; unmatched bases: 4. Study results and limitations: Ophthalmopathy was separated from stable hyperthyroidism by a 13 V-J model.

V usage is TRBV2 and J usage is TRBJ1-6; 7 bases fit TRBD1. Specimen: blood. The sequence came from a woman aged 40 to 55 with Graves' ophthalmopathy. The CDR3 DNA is TGTGCCAGCAGTATCGGACAGGTTAATTCACCCCTCCACTTT. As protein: CASSIGQVNSPLHF.